One and the same sample provided the 17 T cell receptor beta chains below, sequenced in a study of blood T cell repertoires in COVID-19. Produced via immunoSEQ multiplex PCR; TCRdb's table is partial and in-frame only. The sample contains around 190,000 clones, around 83% of which appear only once. The sequenced material came from peripheral blood. The origin of the receptors is a woman in her 70s with COVID-19, enrolled during active disease.

The chain is built from TRBV3-1 (or the pseudogene TRBV3-2) and TRBJ1-2, with D possibly matching TRBD1 (6 bases). The germline V and J ends were trimmed by 5 bases and 8 bases, with 12 bases remaining between them. Germline CDR1 is LGHDT and CDR2 is YNNKEL (reference sequence). The CDR3 sequence is 12 residues long. The CDR3 DNA sequence: TGTGCCAGCAGCGAAAAGGGGGTCGGCTACACCTTC. Translation gives CASSEKGVGYTF.

This clone was seen a single time. V and J are TRBV5-1 and TRBJ1-2; perhaps TRBD1 as D (6 bases). The CDR3 is made up of 15 amino acids. Germline CDR1 SGHRS, CDR2 YFSETQ. V gave up 0 bases and J gave up 8 bases, with 17 bases separating them. CDR3 sequence reads: CASSLGTASQEGYTF. CDR3 DNA: TGCGCCAGCAGCTTGGGGACAGCCTCCCAGGAGGGCTACACCTTC.

This chain joins TRBV15 and TRBJ1-5; D might be TRBD1 (6 bases). The V end was cut by 4 bases, the J end by 5 bases, with 15 bases between. This CDR3 contains 15 residues. The V gene's germline CDR1 is LNHNV and CDR2 YYDKDF (reference sequence). In nucleotides, the CDR3 is TGTGCCACCAGCATCGGGACACCCATGGATCAGCCCCAGCATTTT. As protein: CATSIGTPMDQPQHF.

This chain links TRBV6-5 with TRBJ2-1; tentatively, D is TRBD2 (6 bases). Germline assignment: CDR1 MNHEY and CDR2 SVGAGI. The CDR3 consists of 14 residues. V lost 4 bases to trimming and J lost 8 bases, with 15 bases between them. CDR3 sequence reads: CASSSAGRLDEQFF. CDR3 coding DNA: TGTGCCAGCAGTTCTGCGGGACGGTTGGATGAGCAGTTCTTC.

V usage is TRBV6-4 and J usage is TRBJ2-1, with 8 bases aligning to TRBD2. This CDR3 region has 14 residues. Trimming removed 4 bases from V and 9 bases from J; junction bases left unmatched: 8. Germline V CDR1 and CDR2: MRHNA, SNTAGT. The DNA for the CDR3 is TGTGCCAGCAGTGTAGAACTAGCGGTGGGTGAGCAGTTCTTC. Translation: CASSVELAVGEQFF.

The chain is built from TRBV11-1 and TRBJ2-7; TRBD2 matches at 7 bases. CDR3 size: 15 residues. The J segment lost 0 bases and the V segment lost 5 bases, leaving 7 bases of the junction unmatched. Germline V gives CDR1 SGHAT, CDR2 FQDESV (reference sequence). CDR3 in amino acids: CASSLRGESSYEQYF. CDR3 nucleotide sequence: TGTGCCAGCAGCCTTCGGGGGGAGAGCTCCTACGAGCAGTACTTC.

This clone was detected only once. The chain carries TRBV6-5 and TRBJ2-3, with no clear D. CDR3 size: 15 residues. Trimming took off 8 bases at V and 3 bases at J, with 18 bases between the two ends. Germline CDR1 and CDR2: MNHEY and SVGAGI. CDR3 sequence: CASAILSRPTDTQYF. DNA for the CDR3: TGTGCCAGCGCCATACTCTCACGTCCTACAGATACGCAGTATTTT.

CDR3: CASSRPGQGGYEQYF. CDR3 bases: TGTGCCAGCAGTCGCCCCGGACAGGGAGGTTACGAGCAGTACTTC. The chain links TRBV2 to TRBJ2-7; 8 nucleotides match TRBD1. The length of the CDR3 is 15 residues. The V segment lost 5 bases and the J segment 4 bases; nucleotides outside the gene matches: 10. CDR1 and CDR2 (germline): SNHLY, FYNNEI.

The genes are TRBV24-1 and TRBJ2-1, with TRBD2 identical over 8 bases. This CDR3 has 14 residues. Germline V gene lookup returns CDR1 KGHDR and CDR2 SFDVKD. Trimming at V came to 9 bases and at J to 0 bases, leaving 3 bases not matched to a gene. This CDR3 reads CATRGTSSYNEQFF. As DNA, the CDR3 is TGTGCCACCCGCGGGACTAGCTCCTACAATGAGCAGTTCTTC.

This clone was detected a few times. The chain is built from TRBV28 and TRBJ1-3, with 8 bases aligning to TRBD1. The ends lost 6 bases at V and 4 bases at J; junction bases unmatched: 5. Germline V gene data show CDR1 as MDHEN and CDR2 as SYDVKM. The CDR3 consists of 14 residues. CDR3 sequence (DNA): TGTGCCAGCAGAACAGGGGGTACGGGAAACACCATATATTTT. It yields the protein CASRTGGTGNTIYF.

The chain has TRBV2 and TRBJ2-7; the D is unclear. Trimming removed 2 bases from V and 5 bases from J, with 16 bases in between. The germline V gene encodes CDR1 SNHLY and CDR2 FYNNEI. This CDR3 comprises 15 residues. The CDR3 DNA reads as TGTGCCAGCAGTGAAAATCCGTTAGAGGTGGACGAGCAGTACTTC. This gives the protein CASSENPLEVDEQYF.

The rearrangement joins TRBV4-1 to TRBJ2-1; the match to TRBD1 covers 8 bases. The CDR3 spans 15 residues. V trimming: 4 bases; J trimming: 4 bases; junction bases outside the gene matches: 6. Germline lookup yields CDR1 MGHRA and CDR2 YSYEKL. CDR3 protein: CASSPQGATYNEQFF. CDR3 in DNA: TGCGCCAGCAGCCCTCAGGGGGCCACTTACAATGAGCAGTTCTTC.

The chain carries TRBV5-1 and TRBJ1-2; D unresolved. Germline CDR1 reads SGHRS; CDR2 reads YFSETQ. This CDR3 has 17 residues. V was clipped by 0 bases and J by 1 base, with 16 bases between them. The DNA of the CDR3 is TGCGCCAGCAGCTTGGAAGCCTCATTCGATATTAACTATGGCTACACCTTC. Protein product: CASSLEASFDINYGYTF.

The gene calls are TRBV18 and TRBJ2-1; the D gene is possibly TRBD2 (5 bases). The V end lost 3 bases, the J end lost 2 bases, and 5 bases lay between the germline ends. The CDR3 is 13 residues long. Germline CDR1 reads KGHSH; CDR2 reads LQKENI. In DNA form, the CDR3 reads TGTGCCAGCTCACCGACTACCTACAATGAGCAGTTCTTC. The encoded protein is CASSPTTYNEQFF.

This clone showed up just once. The rearrangement links TRBV2 to TRBJ2-7; 9 nucleotides match TRBD1. Germline CDR1 SNHLY, CDR2 FYNNEI. The CDR3 has 13 residues. V gave up 6 bases and J gave up 5 bases; unmatched junction bases: 5. CDR3 DNA: TGTGCCAGCAGCCGGGACAGGGTTAACGAGCAGTACTTC. Its translation is CASSRDRVNEQYF.

This chain connects TRBV27 to TRBJ1-1, with a weak D call TRBD1 (5 bases). This CDR3 is 15 amino acids long. The V end lost 0 bases, the J end lost 2 bases, and 10 bases lay between the germline ends. Germline V lookup: CDR1 MNHEY, CDR2 SMNVEV (reference sequence). This CDR3 reads CASSLSLQANTEAFF. Here the CDR3 DNA reads TGTGCCAGCAGTTTATCGTTACAGGCTAACACTGAAGCTTTCTTT.

This rearrangement joins TRBV27 to TRBJ2-7; D possibly corresponds to TRBD2 (6 bases). Germline CDR1 and CDR2: MNHEY and SMNVEV (reference sequence). CDR3 length equals 16 residues. V lost 4 bases, J lost 6 bases, and 22 bases lay in between. The CDR3 coding sequence is TGTGCCAGCAGTTCGATGTCCGGGACGGGGGTTCCCGAGCAGTACTTC. Amino acid sequence: CASSSMSGTGVPEQYF.